This T cell receptor (beta chain) was identified during a study of shared clonotypes between healthy human individuals. Profiled with immunoSEQ multiplex PCR; TCRdb holds only in-frame clones, not every one. The repertoire has over a million clones, 78% of them found once; the top ten carry 0.55% to 0.7%. This clone was detected a few times. Germline V gene lookup returns CDR1 SGHDT and CDR2 YYEEEE. This CDR3 has 16 residues. The V and J ends lost 1 base and 3 bases respectively, with 17 bases between them. This TCR came from a man in his late teens or twenties in good health. Some clones in this sample may be carry-over from other donors' samples. The source material was memory CD4+ T cells from PBMCs. Subset indicated: CD45RA-negative fraction. This chain connects TRBV5-6 to TRBJ2-7; D gene uncertain. The CDR3 DNA is TGTGCCAGCAGCTTGTTGTCGTCGGTCAGAATCTACGAGCAGTACTTC. Translated, it gives CASSLLSSVRIYEQYF.